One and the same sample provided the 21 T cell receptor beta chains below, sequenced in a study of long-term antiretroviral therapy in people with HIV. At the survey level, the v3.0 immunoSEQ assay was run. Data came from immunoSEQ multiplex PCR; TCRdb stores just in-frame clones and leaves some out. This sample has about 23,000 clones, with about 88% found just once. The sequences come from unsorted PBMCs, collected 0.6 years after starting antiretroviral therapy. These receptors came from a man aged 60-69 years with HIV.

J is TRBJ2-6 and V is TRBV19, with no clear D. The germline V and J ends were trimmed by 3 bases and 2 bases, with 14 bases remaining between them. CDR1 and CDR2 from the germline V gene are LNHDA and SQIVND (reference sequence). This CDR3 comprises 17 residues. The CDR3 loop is CASSIGRVDAGANVLTF. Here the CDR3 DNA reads TGTGCCAGTAGTATTGGTAGGGTGGATGCTGGGGCCAACGTCCTGACTTTC.

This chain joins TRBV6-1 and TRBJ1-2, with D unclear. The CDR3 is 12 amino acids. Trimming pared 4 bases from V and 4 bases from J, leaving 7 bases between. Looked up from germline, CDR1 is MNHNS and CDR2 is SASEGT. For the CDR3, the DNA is TGTGCCAGCAGTGTGGTGGCCTATGGCTACACCTTC. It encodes CASSVVAYGYTF.

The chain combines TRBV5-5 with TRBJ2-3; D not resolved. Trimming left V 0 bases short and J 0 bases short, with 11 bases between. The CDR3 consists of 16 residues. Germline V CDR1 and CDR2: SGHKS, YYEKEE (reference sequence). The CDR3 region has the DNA TGTGCCAGCAGCTTGGGGGCCGGAGTCAGCACAGATACGCAGTATTTT. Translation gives CASSLGAGVSTDTQYF.

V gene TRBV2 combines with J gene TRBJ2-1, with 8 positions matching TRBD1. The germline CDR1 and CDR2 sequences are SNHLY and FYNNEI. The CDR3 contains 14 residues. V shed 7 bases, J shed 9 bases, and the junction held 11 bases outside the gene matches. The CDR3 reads CASTERPGGFEQFF. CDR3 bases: TGTGCCAGCACCGAACGGCCAGGGGGCTTTGAGCAGTTCTTC.

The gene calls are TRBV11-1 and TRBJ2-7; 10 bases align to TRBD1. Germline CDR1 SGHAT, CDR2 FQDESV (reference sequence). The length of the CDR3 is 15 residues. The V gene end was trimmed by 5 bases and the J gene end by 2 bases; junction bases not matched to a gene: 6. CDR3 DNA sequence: TGTGCCAGCAGCCCCGGACAGGGGGAGCCCTACGAGCAGTACTTC. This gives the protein CASSPGQGEPYEQYF.

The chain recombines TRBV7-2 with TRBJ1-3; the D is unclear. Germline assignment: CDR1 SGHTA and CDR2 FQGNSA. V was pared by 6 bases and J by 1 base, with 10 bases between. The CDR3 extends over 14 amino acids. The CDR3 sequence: CASRSGRSGNTIYF. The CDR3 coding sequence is TGTGCCAGCAGGAGTGGCCGGTCTGGAAACACCATATATTTT. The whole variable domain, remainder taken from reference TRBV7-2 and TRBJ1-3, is GAGVSQSPSNKVTEKGKDVELRCDPISGHTALYWYRQSLGQGLEFLIYFQGNSAPDKSGLPSDRFSAERTGGSVSTLTIQRTQQEDSAVYLCASRSGRSGNTIYFGEGSWLTVV.

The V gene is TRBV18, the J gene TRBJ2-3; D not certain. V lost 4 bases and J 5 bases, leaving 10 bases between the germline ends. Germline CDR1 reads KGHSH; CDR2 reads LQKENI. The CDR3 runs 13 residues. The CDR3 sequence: CASSLDGGDTQYF. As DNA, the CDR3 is TGTGCCAGCTCACTAGACGGTGGAGATACGCAGTATTTT.

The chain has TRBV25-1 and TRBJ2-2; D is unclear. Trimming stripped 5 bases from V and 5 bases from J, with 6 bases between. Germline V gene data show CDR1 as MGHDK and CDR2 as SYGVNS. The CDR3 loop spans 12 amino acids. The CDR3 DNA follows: TGTGCCAGCAGTCCCGGAACCGGGGAGCTGTTTTTT. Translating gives CASSPGTGELFF.

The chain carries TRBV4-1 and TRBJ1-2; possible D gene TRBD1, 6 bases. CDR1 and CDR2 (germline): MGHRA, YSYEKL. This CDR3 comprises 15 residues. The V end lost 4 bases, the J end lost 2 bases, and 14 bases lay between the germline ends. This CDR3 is CASSLWTEGNYGYTF. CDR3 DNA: TGCGCCAGCAGCCTTTGGACAGAGGGGAACTATGGCTACACCTTC.

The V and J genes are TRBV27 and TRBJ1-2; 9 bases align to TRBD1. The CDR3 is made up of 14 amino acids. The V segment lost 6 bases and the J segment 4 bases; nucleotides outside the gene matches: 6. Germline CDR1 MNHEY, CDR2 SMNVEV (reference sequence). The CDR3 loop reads CASRRTGEGYGYTF. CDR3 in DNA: TGTGCCAGCAGGCGGACAGGGGAGGGCTATGGCTACACCTTC.

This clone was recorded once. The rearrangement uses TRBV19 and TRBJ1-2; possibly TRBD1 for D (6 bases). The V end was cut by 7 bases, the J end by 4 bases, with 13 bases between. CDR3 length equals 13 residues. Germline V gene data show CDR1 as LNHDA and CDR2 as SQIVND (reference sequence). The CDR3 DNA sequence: TGTGCCAGTACTTATGACAGGCGCTATGGCTACACCTTC. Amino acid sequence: CASTYDRRYGYTF.

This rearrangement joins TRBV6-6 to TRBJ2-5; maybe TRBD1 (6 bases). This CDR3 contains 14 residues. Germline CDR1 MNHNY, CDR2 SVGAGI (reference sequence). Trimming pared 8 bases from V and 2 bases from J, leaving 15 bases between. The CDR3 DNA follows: TGTGCCAGCGGGTACTTACAGGGACAAGAGACCCAGTACTTC. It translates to CASGYLQGQETQYF.

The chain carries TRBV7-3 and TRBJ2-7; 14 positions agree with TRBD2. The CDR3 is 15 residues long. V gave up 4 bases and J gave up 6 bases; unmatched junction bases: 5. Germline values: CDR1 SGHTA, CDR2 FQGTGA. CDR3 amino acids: CASSSGLAGGGEQYF. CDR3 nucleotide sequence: TGTGCCAGCAGCTCCGGACTAGCGGGGGGAGGCGAGCAGTACTTC. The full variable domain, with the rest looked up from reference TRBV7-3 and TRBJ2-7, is GAGVSQTPSNKVTEKGKYVELRCDPISGHTALYWYRQSLGQGPEFLIYFQGTGAADDSGLPNDRFFAVRPEGSVSTLKIQRTERGDSAVYLCASSSGLAGGGEQYFGPGTRLTVT.

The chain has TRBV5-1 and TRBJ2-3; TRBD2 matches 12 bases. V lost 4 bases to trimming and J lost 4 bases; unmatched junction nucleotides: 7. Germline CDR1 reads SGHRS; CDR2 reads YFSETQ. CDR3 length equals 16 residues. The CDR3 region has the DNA TGCGCCAGCAGCACGGGACTAGCGGGTGCATCAGATACGCAGTATTTT. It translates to CASSTGLAGASDTQYF.

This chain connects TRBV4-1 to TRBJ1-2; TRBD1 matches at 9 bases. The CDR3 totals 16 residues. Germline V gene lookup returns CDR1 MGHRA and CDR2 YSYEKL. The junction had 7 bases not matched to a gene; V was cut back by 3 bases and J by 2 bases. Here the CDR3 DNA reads TGCGCCAGCAGCCAGAATCCGGGACAGGGAAACTATGGCTACACCTTC. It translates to CASSQNPGQGNYGYTF.

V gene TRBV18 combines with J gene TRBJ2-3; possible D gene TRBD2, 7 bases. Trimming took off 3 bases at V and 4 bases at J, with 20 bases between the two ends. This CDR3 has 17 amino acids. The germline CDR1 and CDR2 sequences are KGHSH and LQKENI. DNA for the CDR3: TGTGCCAGCTCACCCCGAACTGCGGGGGCCGGGGCAGATACGCAGTATTTT. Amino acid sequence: CASSPRTAGAGADTQYF.

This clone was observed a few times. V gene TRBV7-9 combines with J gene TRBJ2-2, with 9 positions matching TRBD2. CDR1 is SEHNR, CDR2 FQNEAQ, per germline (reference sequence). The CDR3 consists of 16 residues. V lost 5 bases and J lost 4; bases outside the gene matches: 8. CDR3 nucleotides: TGTGCCAGCAGCCTTAGCGGGAGACGTCCCACCGGGGAGCTGTTTTTT. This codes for CASSLSGRRPTGELFF.

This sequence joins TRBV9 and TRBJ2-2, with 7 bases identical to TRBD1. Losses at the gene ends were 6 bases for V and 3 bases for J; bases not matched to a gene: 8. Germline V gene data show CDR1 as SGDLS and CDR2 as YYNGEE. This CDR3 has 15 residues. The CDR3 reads CASKAAGTDTGELFF. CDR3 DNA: TGTGCCAGCAAGGCCGCCGGGACAGACACCGGGGAGCTGTTTTTT. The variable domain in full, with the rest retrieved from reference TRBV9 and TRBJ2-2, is DSGVTQTPKHLITATGQRVTLRCSPRSGDLSVYWYQQSLDQGLQFLIQYYNGEERAKGNILERFSAQQFPDLHSELNLSSLELGDSALYFCASKAAGTDTGELFFGEGSRLTVL.

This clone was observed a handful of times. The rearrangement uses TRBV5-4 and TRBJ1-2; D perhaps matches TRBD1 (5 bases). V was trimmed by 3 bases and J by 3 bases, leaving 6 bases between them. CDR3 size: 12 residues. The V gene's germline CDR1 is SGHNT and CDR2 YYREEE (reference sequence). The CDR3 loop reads CASSSTDYGYTF. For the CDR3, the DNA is TGTGCCAGCAGCTCGACAGACTATGGCTACACCTTC. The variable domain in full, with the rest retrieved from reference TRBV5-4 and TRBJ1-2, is ETGVTQSPTHLIKTRGQQVTLRCSSQSGHNTVSWYQQALGQGPQFIFQYYREEENGRGNFPPRFSGLQFPNYSSELNVNALELDDSALYLCASSSTDYGYTFGSGTRLTVV.

CDR3 protein: CASSLKRGTYNEQFF. As DNA, the CDR3 is TGTGCCAGCAGCTTGAAGCGGGGGACCTACAATGAGCAGTTCTTC. V is TRBV11-2 and J is TRBJ2-1; 8 bases match TRBD2. The V gene end was trimmed by 3 bases and the J gene end by 2 bases; junction bases not matched to a gene: 3. The CDR3 extends over 15 amino acids. Germline V gene lookup returns CDR1 SGHAT and CDR2 FQNNGV.

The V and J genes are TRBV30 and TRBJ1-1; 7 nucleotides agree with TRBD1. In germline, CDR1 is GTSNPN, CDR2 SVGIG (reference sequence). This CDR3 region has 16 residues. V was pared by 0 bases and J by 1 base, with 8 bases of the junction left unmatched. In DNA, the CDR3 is TGTGCCTGGAGTGTTAATACCCACAGGGGGAACACTGAAGCTTTCTTT. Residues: CAWSVNTHRGNTEAFF.